The clone carrying this TCR beta chain came up a few times. The antigen is unknown. Using immunoSEQ multiplex PCR, the repertoire was profiled, and TCRdb retains in-frame clones only, with some absent. Of fewer than 65,000 clones in the sample, 80% to 90% were seen once. CDR3 length equals 13 residues. CDR1 is MNHEY and CDR2 is SVGAGI in the germline V gene. V dropped 6 bases and J dropped 7; count of bases not matched to a gene: 4. This sample was included in a study of T cell responses to AZD1222 COVID-19 vaccine. Study-level results: Repertoire sampling happened only post peak T cell response. Females made up more of the donors, who were largely white British, and clonal diversity may have come out too low.

The V and J genes are TRBV6-5 and TRBJ1-5; 9 nucleotides match TRBD1. This clonotype originated in an adult who received the AZD1222 COVID-19 vaccine. The specimen comprised peripheral blood, sampled 28 days after the second AZD1222 dose. DNA for the CDR3: TGTGCCAGCAGCGGGACAGGGAGGCAGCCCCAGCATTTT. Its translation is CASSGTGRQPQHF.